A single sample gave rise to the 22 T cell receptor beta chains below, sequenced in a study of CD8+ T cells in alopecia areata. TCR sequencing used cDNA made by reverse transcription of extracted RNA. Generated by immunoSEQ multiplex PCR, the TCRdb table keeps only in-frame clones and is missing some. Of 100,000 to 150,000 clones in the sample, about 50% were seen once. The specimen sequenced was NKG2D-low CD8+ T cells sorted from blood. These receptors came from a human donor with alopecia areata.

CDR3: CASSVEFGNEQYF. The CDR3 coding sequence is TGTGCCAGCAGCGTAGAGTTTGGCAACGAGCAGTACTTC. The J gene is TRBJ2-7, the V gene TRBV9; no firm D call. The CDR3 runs 13 residues. Germline assignment: CDR1 SGDLS and CDR2 YYNGEE. V was shortened by 0 bases and J by 5 bases, with 9 bases between the two germline ends.

This chain links TRBV5-4 with TRBJ1-2, with TRBD1 as a possible D gene (5 bases). The CDR3 sequence is 11 residues long. The ends were cut back, 9 bases at V and 6 bases at J, with 12 bases in the middle. The germline V gene has CDR1 SGHNT and CDR2 YYREEE (reference sequence). CDR3 nucleotides: TGTGCCATCTTTAGAGGGGATGGCTACACCTTC. Translated, it gives CAIFRGDGYTF. Using reference TRBV5-4 and TRBJ1-2 for the parts outside the CDR3, the full variable domain is ETGVTQSPTHLIKTRGQQVTLRCSSQSGHNTVSWYQQALGQGPQFIFQYYREEENGRGNFPPRFSGLQFPNYSSELNVNALELDDSALYLCAIFRGDGYTFGSGTRLTVV.

This clone has only a few counts. The chain links TRBV29-1 to TRBJ2-7; D call uncertain. The CDR3 consists of 12 residues. The germline V gene encodes CDR1 SQVTM and CDR2 ANQGSEA. Trimming took 0 bases from V and 12 from J, leaving 15 bases between them. The CDR3 loop reads CSVEDPFRSLYF. The CDR3 DNA follows: TGCAGCGTTGAAGATCCCTTCAGGAGCCTGTACTTC.

The chain links TRBV28 to TRBJ2-1; TRBD2 matches at 14 bases. The germline V gene encodes CDR1 MDHEN and CDR2 SYDVKM. This CDR3 is 15 amino acids long. Germline trimming cut 5 bases from V and 6 bases from J; bases unmatched to any gene: 3. The CDR3 DNA follows: TGTGCCAGCAGTGCGACTAGCGGGGGGGCCAATGAGCAGTTCTTC. It codes for CASSATSGGANEQFF.

J is TRBJ2-7 and V is TRBV29-1; D is tentatively TRBD1 or TRBD2 (5 bases each). The germline V gene encodes CDR1 SQVTM and CDR2 ANQGSEA. V gave up 4 bases and J gave up 5 bases, with 12 bases separating them. The CDR3 is 12 amino acids. The CDR3: CSVAEGNDEQYF. The CDR3, as DNA: TGCAGCGTTGCTGAGGGGAATGACGAGCAGTACTTC.

The chain's CDR3 is CASSQDGQGGQETQYF. In nucleotides, the CDR3 is TGTGCCAGCAGCCAAGATGGACAGGGCGGGCAAGAGACCCAGTACTTC. The gene calls are TRBV4-2 and TRBJ2-5, with TRBD1 matching over 8 bases. CDR1 and CDR2 from the germline V gene are LGHNA and YNFKEQ. The trim removed 0 bases at V and 2 bases at J, leaving 5 bases unmatched. This CDR3 is built from 16 residues.

The chain employs TRBV29-1 and TRBJ2-7; no reliable D call. The CDR3 loop spans 11 amino acids. The V gene's germline CDR1 is SQVTM and CDR2 ANQGSEA. Trimming shortened V by 3 bases and J by 3 bases, and 6 bases separated the two germline ends. The chain's CDR3 is CSVDAGYEQYF. In DNA form, the CDR3 reads TGCAGCGTTGATGCCGGCTACGAGCAGTACTTC.

The V gene is TRBV2, the J gene TRBJ2-5; D possibly corresponds to TRBD1 (7 bases). The V gene's germline CDR1 is SNHLY and CDR2 FYNNEI. The length of the CDR3 is 11 residues. The V end lost 11 bases, the J end lost 4 bases, and 11 bases lay between the germline ends. CDR3 bases: TGTGCCTCCCAGGGGGGAGAGACCCAGTACTTC. It encodes CASQGGETQYF. Together with reference TRBV2 and TRBJ2-5, the CDR3 gives the full variable domain: EPEVTQTPSHQVTQMGQEVILRCVPISNHLYFYWYRQILGQKVEFLVSFYNNEISEKSEIFDDQFSVERPDGSNFTLKIRSTKLEDSAMYFCASQGGETQYFGPGTRLLVL.

This clone was counted only a few times. The J gene is TRBJ2-3, the V gene TRBV23-1; no clear D. TRBV23-1 is classed as an ORF, of uncertain function. CDR3 length: 17 amino acids. Deletions cut 9 bases from V and 0 bases from J, with 22 bases between. CDR3 bases: TGCGCCAGACCCCCACTGCTCGACGGAACTAGCACAGATACGCAGTATTTT. This gives the protein CARPPLLDGTSTDTQYF.

The chain is built from TRBV25-1 and TRBJ2-1, with a weak D call TRBD1 (6 bases). Germline V CDR1 and CDR2: MGHDK, SYGVNS. The ends were cut back, 6 bases at V and 9 bases at J, with 9 bases in the middle. The CDR3 has 11 amino acids. In nucleotides, the CDR3 is TGTGCCAGCAGGGCAGGGGTTGAGCAGTTCTTC. Its translation is CASRAGVEQFF.

This clone was observed a handful of times. DNA of the CDR3: TGCAGCGTTGGGTTGGGACAGGCCACCGGGGAGCTGTTTTTT. Translated: CSVGLGQATGELFF. The V and J genes are TRBV29-1 and TRBJ2-2; 8 nucleotides align to TRBD1. The CDR3 totals 14 residues. Germline-derived CDR1 and CDR2 are SQVTM and ANQGSEA. V was pared by 4 bases and J by 4 bases, with 5 bases of the junction left unmatched.

This clone was observed a few times. The rearrangement links TRBV29-1 to TRBJ2-7; TRBD1 or TRBD2 may be the D gene (5 bases each). CDR3 length equals 10 residues. Germline V gene lookup returns CDR1 SQVTM and CDR2 ANQGSEA. V lost 4 bases and J lost 11, with 12 bases in between. The CDR3 nucleotides read TGCAGCGTTGTTAGAGGGGAAGAGTACTTC. Its translation: CSVVRGEEYF.

The genes are TRBV7-2 and TRBJ2-3; 10 nucleotides line up with TRBD2. CDR1 and CDR2 from the germline V gene are SGHTA and FQGNSA. This CDR3 has 15 amino acids. With 6 bases clipped from V and 1 base from J, the junction kept 4 bases outside the gene matches. The CDR3 protein is CASSPGTSGTDTQYF. The CDR3 DNA follows: TGTGCCAGCAGTCCCGGGACTAGCGGCACAGATACGCAGTATTTT.

This rearrangement joins TRBV27 to TRBJ2-7; weak D call: TRBD1 (7 bases). There are 14 residues in the CDR3. V dropped 6 bases and J dropped 5 bases, with 17 bases sitting between them. Germline V CDR1 and CDR2: MNHEY, SMNVEV (reference sequence). CDR3 sequence (DNA): TGTGCCAGCAGCCCCGGGCAGGGGGGCAACGAGCAGTACTTC. Its translation is CASSPGQGGNEQYF.

The rearrangement links TRBV15 to TRBJ2-7, with 7 bases identical to TRBD1. With 3 bases clipped from V and 3 bases from J, the junction kept 5 bases outside the gene matches. From germline, CDR1 is LNHNV and CDR2 YYDKDF (reference sequence). The CDR3 runs 14 residues. CDR3 residues: CATSRRQGFYEQYF. The CDR3, as DNA: TGTGCCACCAGCAGGAGACAGGGATTCTACGAGCAGTACTTC. Complete variable domain (other parts from reference TRBV15 and TRBJ2-7): DAMVIQNPRYQVTQFGKPVTLSCSQTLNHNVMYWYQQKSSQAPKLLFHYYDKDFNNEADTPDNFQSRRPNTSFCFLDIRSPGLGDTAMYLCATSRRQGFYEQYFGPGTRLTVT.

The V gene is TRBV30, the J gene TRBJ1-2; tentatively, D is TRBD1 (5 bases). The CDR3 is 14 residues long. The germline V gene encodes CDR1 GTSNPN and CDR2 SVGIG (reference sequence). V dropped 2 bases and J dropped 5 bases, with 15 bases sitting between them. As DNA, the CDR3 is TGTGCCTGGAGTTGGGAGGGACTCGCTTATGGCTACACCTTC. This codes for CAWSWEGLAYGYTF.

This clone appeared a few times. V and J are TRBV23-1 and TRBJ1-3; unclear D gene. TRBV23-1 is an ORF, and what it does is uncertain. CDR3 length equals 14 residues. V gave up 5 bases and J gave up 4 bases, with 12 bases separating them. This CDR3 reads CASSYAGWGNTIYF. The CDR3 DNA sequence: TGCGCCAGCAGTTACGCGGGCTGGGGAAACACCATATATTTT.

V and J are TRBV30 and TRBJ2-1; 8 positions match TRBD2. Trimming cost V 1 base and J 0 bases; bases outside gene matches: 2. This CDR3 contains 15 residues. CDR1 is GTSNPN, CDR2 SVGIG, per germline (reference sequence). This CDR3 is CAWSAGLGSYNEQFF. CDR3 nucleotide sequence: TGTGCCTGGAGTGCGGGACTAGGCTCCTACAATGAGCAGTTCTTC.

The chain couples TRBV5-1 to TRBJ2-5; D ambiguous. CDR1 and CDR2 (germline): SGHRS, YFSETQ. The length of the CDR3 is 13 residues. V lost 1 base to trimming and J lost 5 bases, with 9 bases between them. The CDR3 nucleotides are TGCGCCAGCAGCTTGTACCCCGAGGAGACCCAGTACTTC. Amino acid sequence: CASSLYPEETQYF.

The J gene is TRBJ1-1, the V gene TRBV29-1; D gene ambiguous. Trimming pared 6 bases from V and 1 base from J, leaving 12 bases between. This CDR3 has 13 residues. The germline CDR1 and CDR2 sequences are SQVTM and ANQGSEA. CDR3 sequence (DNA): TGCAGCGTCCGGGGAGGGAAGAACACTGAAGCTTTCTTT. Protein product: CSVRGGKNTEAFF.

The chain recombines TRBV29-1 with TRBJ1-2, with TRBD1 matching over 8 bases. The CDR3 is made up of 14 amino acids. Germline CDR1 SQVTM, CDR2 ANQGSEA. With V trimmed by 4 bases and J by 2 bases, 6 bases remained unmatched. The CDR3 loop reads CSVVTGGYNYGYTF. The CDR3 coding sequence is TGCAGCGTTGTAACAGGGGGTTACAACTATGGCTACACCTTC.

This chain links TRBV21-1 with TRBJ2-7. TRBV21-1 is an annotated pseudogene. The CDR3 is 14 residues long. The CDR3 bases are TGTGCCAGCAGCAAGGAGAGACACGTCTACGAACAGTACTTC. It translates to CASSKERHVYEQYF.